This T cell receptor beta chain was retrieved from a study of T cell changes during pregnancy in multiple sclerosis. The protocol was immunoSEQ multiplex PCR, while the TCRdb copy is restricted to in-frame clones and leaves out a portion. This table holds 90,000 to 95,000 clones, 80% to 95% found once. Germline lookup yields CDR1 SGDLS and CDR2 YYNGEE. The CDR3 has 15 amino acids. J lost 9 bases, V lost 4 bases, and 11 bases had no gene match. The V and J genes are TRBV9 and TRBJ2-1, with TRBD2 matching 9 bases. The TCR originated in a female donor with multiple sclerosis, enrolled in a pregnancy study. Source: peripheral blood, taken in the first trimester of pregnancy. The CDR3 bases are TGTGCCAGCAGCAAATCGGCTAGCGGGGTCGGTGAGCAGTTCTTC. This encodes CASSKSASGVGEQFF.